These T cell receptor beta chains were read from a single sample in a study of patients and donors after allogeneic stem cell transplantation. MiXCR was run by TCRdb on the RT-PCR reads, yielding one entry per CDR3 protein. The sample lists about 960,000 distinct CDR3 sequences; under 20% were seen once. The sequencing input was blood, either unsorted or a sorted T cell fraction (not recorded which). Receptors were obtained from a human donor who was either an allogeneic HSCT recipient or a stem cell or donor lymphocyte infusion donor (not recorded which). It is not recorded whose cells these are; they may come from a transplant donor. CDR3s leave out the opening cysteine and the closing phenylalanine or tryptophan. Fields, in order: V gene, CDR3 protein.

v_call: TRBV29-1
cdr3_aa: SARDRGQDTQY

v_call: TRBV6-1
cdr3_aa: ASSPPQGSNYGYT

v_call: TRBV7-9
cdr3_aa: ASIQLLTDTQY

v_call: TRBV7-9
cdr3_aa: ASSLSWDYQETQY

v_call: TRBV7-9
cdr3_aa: ASSSPTGTGGYEQY

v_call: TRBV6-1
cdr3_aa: ASSPGQGALNSYEQY

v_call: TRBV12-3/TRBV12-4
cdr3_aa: ASSSKQDIYGYT

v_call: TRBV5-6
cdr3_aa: ASRSGNKNIQY

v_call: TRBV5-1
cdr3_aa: ASTLGTGMNTEAF

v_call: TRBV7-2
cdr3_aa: ASSFGTGPYGYT

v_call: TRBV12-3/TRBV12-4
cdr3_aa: ASTERTGDYEQY

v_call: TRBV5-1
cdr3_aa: ASSPQTPGLARPDTQY

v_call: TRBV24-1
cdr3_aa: ATSDLKGGNTEAF

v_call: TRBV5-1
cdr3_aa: ASGLAGGQETQY

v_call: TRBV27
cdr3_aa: ASSFVPGLAGGPNNEQF

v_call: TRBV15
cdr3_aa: ATSREADNSPLH

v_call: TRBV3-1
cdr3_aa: ASSTGGYHQPQH

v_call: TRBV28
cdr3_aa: ASSTYRQGPTIY